This T cell receptor beta chain was profiled in a study of long-term antiretroviral therapy in people with HIV. The germline V gene has CDR1 SEHNR and CDR2 FQNEAQ (reference sequence). The V end was cut by 6 bases, the J end by 0 bases, with 8 bases between. The CDR3 consists of 14 residues. With survey level as its setting, the immunoSEQ assay was v3.0. The protocol was immunoSEQ multiplex PCR, while the TCRdb copy is restricted to in-frame clones and leaves out a portion. The data hold 25,000 to 35,000 clones, with 97% observed a single time. To note about this clone: Its antigen is not identified.

The content of samples before DNA extraction was roughly 0.95-11 million cryopreserved PBMC. Study-wide points: Relative to transplant donor controls, diversity remained lower despite increasing after ART.

The sequence derives from a man younger than 40 with HIV. Sequenced material: unsorted PBMCs, taken 6.9 years after starting antiretroviral therapy. The genes are TRBV7-9 and TRBJ2-2; D may be TRBD1 (6 bases). DNA of the CDR3: TGTGCCAGCAGAGGACAGCCGAACACCGGGGAGCTGTTTTTT. Protein: CASRGQPNTGELFF. Full variable domain (remainder filled in from reference TRBV7-9 and TRBJ2-2): DTGVSQNPRHKITKRGQNVTFRCDPISEHNRLYWYRQTLGQGPEFLTYFQNEAQLEKSRLLSDRFSAERPKGSFSTLEIQRTEQGDSAMYLCASRGQPNTGELFFGEGSRLTVL.